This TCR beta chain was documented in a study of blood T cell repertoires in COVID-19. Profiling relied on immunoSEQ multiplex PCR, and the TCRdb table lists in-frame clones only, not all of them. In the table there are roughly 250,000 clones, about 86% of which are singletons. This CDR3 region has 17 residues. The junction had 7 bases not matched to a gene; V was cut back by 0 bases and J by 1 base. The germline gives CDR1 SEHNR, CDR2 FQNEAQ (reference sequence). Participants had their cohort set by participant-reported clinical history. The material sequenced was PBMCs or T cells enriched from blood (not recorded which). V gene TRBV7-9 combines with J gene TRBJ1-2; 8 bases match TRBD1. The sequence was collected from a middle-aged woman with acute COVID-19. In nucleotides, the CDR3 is TGTGCCAGCAGCTTAGCGGTGGCGACAGGGGTTAACTATGGCTACACCTTC. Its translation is CASSLAVATGVNYGYTF.